The clone carrying this TCR beta chain was seen ten or more times. Its cognate antigen is unknown. A 5'RACE reaction primed in the constant segment made cDNA libraries of TCR alpha and TCR beta, and these carried sample barcodes and UMIs. TCRdb called the 5' RACE reads again in MiXCR, with one record for every CDR3 protein. The repertoire holds a few hundred thousand distinct CDR3 sequences, with roughly 15% as singletons. In germline, CDR1 is MNHNY, CDR2 SVGAGI (reference sequence). This CDR3 comprises 13 residues. Trimming left V 5 bases short and J 6 bases short, with 11 bases between. The record originates from a study of T-cell memory formation after mild COVID-19. Study-level results: Some clones that responded were present in memory (sampled pre-infection), which suggests cross-reactive memory joined.

The sequence came from a man younger than 30 who had mild COVID-19 (a few samples of this study predate the infection). Cell type and time point are not known. The chain joins TRBV6-6 to TRBJ2-1; D is perhaps TRBD2 (6 bases). The sample taken for sequencing was PBMCs or a T cell subset sorted from them (not recorded which). CDR3 residues: CASSMRDSNEQFF. Here the CDR3 DNA reads TGTGCCAGCAGTATGCGGGATTCCAATGAGCAGTTCTTC.